The 10 T cell receptor beta chains below were found in one sample sequenced in a study of graft-versus-host responses after intestinal transplantation. The table came from immunoSEQ multiplex PCR; TCRdb's copy has only in-frame clones and leaves some out. Among approximately 92,000 clones listed, about 90% were seen once. These receptors are not linked to any known antigen. Sequenced material: unstimulated CD8+ T cells sorted from spleen or lymph node cells, taken before intestinal transplant. The receptors were gathered from a human donor who received an intestinal transplant.

The genes are TRBV7-6 and TRBJ1-1; D not certain. Trimming stripped 2 bases from V and 3 bases from J, with 10 bases between. Germline lookup yields CDR1 SGHVS and CDR2 FNYEAQ. The CDR3 runs 14 residues. The CDR3 DNA is TGTGCCAGCAGCTTATATCGGGGTGACACTGAAGCTTTCTTT. This sequence encodes CASSLYRGDTEAFF.

This chain's CDR3 is CASSGSGANVLTF. CDR3 bases: TGTGCCAGCTCTGGCTCTGGGGCCAACGTCCTGACTTTC. The chain has TRBV14 and TRBJ2-6; D unclear. Germline CDR1 and CDR2: SGHDN and FVKESK. The germline V and J ends were trimmed by 8 bases and 0 bases, with 5 bases remaining between them. The CDR3 loop spans 13 amino acids.

In regard to this clone: Lacking the conserved final phenylalanine or tryptophan, this CDR3 likely reflects a read error. The limits of the CDR3 on the DNA are not certain, so only TCRdb's listed CDR3 is given. The J gene is TRBJ2-3, the V gene TRBV11-2. The CDR3 adds up to 12 amino acids, both ends counted. Germline V gene lookup returns CDR1 SGHAT and CDR2 FQNNGV. CDR3 in amino acids: CASTSDDGSRSV.

The rearrangement joins TRBV7-9 to TRBJ2-1; D is undetermined. CDR1 and CDR2 from the germline V gene are SEHNR and FQNEAQ (reference sequence). CDR3 size: 14 residues. Trimming pared 3 bases from V and 4 bases from J, leaving 10 bases between. CDR3 DNA: TGTGCCAGCAGCTTGGAAGGAAATTACAATGAGCAGTTCTTC. Its translation is CASSLEGNYNEQFF.

The chain employs TRBV27 and TRBJ2-2; no reliable D call. Trimming removed 3 bases at V and 0 bases at J, with 2 bases between. The CDR3 is made up of 13 amino acids. The V gene's germline CDR1 is MNHEY and CDR2 SMNVEV (reference sequence). This CDR3 reads CASSFTNTGELFF. The CDR3 DNA reads TGTGCCAGCAGTTTCACGAACACCGGGGAGCTGTTTTTT.

This chain connects TRBV10-1 to TRBJ2-5; possible D gene TRBD1, 5 bases. Trimming shortened V by 3 bases and J by 2 bases, and 7 bases separated the two germline ends. The CDR3 runs to 13 residues. Germline V gene data show CDR1 as WNHNN and CDR2 as SYGVQD (reference sequence). The chain's CDR3 is CASSEPGQETQYF. In nucleotides, the CDR3 is TGCGCCAGCAGTGAACCAGGGCAAGAGACCCAGTACTTC.

This sequence joins TRBV5-5 and TRBJ2-7; TRBD1 agrees at 8 bases. The CDR3 spans 14 residues. Trimming cost V 5 bases and J 5 bases; bases outside gene matches: 9. The germline V gene has CDR1 SGHKS and CDR2 YYEKEE (reference sequence). The CDR3 protein is CASRLETGAHEQYF. CDR3 sequence (DNA): TGTGCCAGCAGGTTAGAGACAGGGGCCCACGAGCAGTACTTC.

The chain couples TRBV2 to TRBJ2-5, with 10 bases identical to TRBD1. Per the germline V gene, CDR1 is SNHLY and CDR2 is FYNNEI. Trimming took 4 bases from V and 2 from J; bases not matched to a gene: 7. This CDR3 comprises 16 residues. The CDR3, as DNA: TGTGCCAGCAGTGGGTTGGGACAGGGGTGGCAAGAGACCCAGTACTTC. Protein sequence: CASSGLGQGWQETQYF.

The chain links TRBV27 to TRBJ2-3; a weak D match, TRBD2 (6 bases). There are 14 residues in the CDR3. Deletions cut 5 bases from V and 5 bases from J, with 14 bases between. Germline V CDR1 and CDR2: MNHEY, SMNVEV (reference sequence). The CDR3 loop reads CASSLRGLVDTQYF. The CDR3 bases are TGTGCCAGCAGTCTTCGGGGGTTGGTAGATACGCAGTATTTT.

The chain uses TRBV19 and TRBJ2-1, with a tentative D call TRBD2 (5 bases). The CDR3 extends over 14 amino acids. V was clipped by 6 bases and J by 1 base, with 10 bases between them. Germline CDR1 and CDR2: LNHDA and SQIVND (reference sequence). CDR3: CASSHSGSYNEQFF. In DNA, the CDR3 is TGTGCCAGTAGCCACAGCGGATCCTACAATGAGCAGTTCTTC.